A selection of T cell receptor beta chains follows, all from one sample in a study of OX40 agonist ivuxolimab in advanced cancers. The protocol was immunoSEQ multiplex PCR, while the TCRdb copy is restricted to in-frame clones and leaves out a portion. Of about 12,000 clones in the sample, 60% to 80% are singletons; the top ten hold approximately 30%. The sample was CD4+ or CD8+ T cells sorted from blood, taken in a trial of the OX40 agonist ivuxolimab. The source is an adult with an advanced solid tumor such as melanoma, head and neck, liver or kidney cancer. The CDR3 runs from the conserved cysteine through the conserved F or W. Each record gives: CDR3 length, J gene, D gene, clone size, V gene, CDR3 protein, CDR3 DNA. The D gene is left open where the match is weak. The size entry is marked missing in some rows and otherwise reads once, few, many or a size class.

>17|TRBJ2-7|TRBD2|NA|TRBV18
CASSPKLSAGVNYEQYF
TGTGCCAGCTCACCAAAACTGTCAGCGGGAGTGAACTACGAGCAGTACTTC
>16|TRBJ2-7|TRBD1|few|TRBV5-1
CASSSSGRDSSYEQYF
TGCGCCAGCAGCTCTTCCGGCAGGGACAGTTCCTACGAGCAGTACTTC
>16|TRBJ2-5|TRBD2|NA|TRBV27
CASSPSSGRRGETQYF
TGTGCCAGCAGCCCCAGTAGCGGGAGGAGAGGAGAGACCCAGTACTTC
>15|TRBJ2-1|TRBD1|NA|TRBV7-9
CASSPGQGSGDEQFF
TGTGCCAGCAGCCCCGGACAGGGTTCGGGCGATGAGCAGTTCTTC
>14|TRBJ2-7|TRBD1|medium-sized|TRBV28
CASSLAGQGYEQYF
TGTGCCAGCAGCTTGGCCGGACAGGGCTACGAGCAGTACTTC
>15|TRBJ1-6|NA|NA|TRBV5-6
CASSLRPPENSPLHF
TGTGCCAGCAGCTTACGACCACCGGAGAATTCACCCCTCCACTTT
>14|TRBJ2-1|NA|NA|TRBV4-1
CASSQVQGHNEQFF
TGCGCCAGCAGCCAAGTACAGGGTCACAATGAGCAGTTCTTC
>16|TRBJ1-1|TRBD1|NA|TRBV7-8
CASSSGTGTGNTEAFF
TGTGCCAGCAGCTCCGGGACAGGGACAGGGAACACTGAAGCTTTCTTT
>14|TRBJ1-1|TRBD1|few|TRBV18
CASSPDRGNTEAFF
TGTGCCAGCTCCCCAGACAGGGGGAACACTGAAGCTTTCTTT
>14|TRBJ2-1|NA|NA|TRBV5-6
CASIPSGVYNEQFF
TGTGCCAGCATCCCTTCCGGGGTTTACAATGAGCAGTTCTTC
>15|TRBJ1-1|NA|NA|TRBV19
CASTIPRGTSTKAFF
TGTGCCAGTACCATTCCCCGGGGGACGTCGACTAAAGCTTTCTTT
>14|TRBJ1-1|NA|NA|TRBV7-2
CASSLNSMNTEAFF
TGTGCCAGCAGCTTAAACAGCATGAACACTGAAGCTTTCTTT
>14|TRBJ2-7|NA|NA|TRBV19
CASSIGGLDYEQYF
TGTGCCAGTAGTATTGGAGGGTTGGACTACGAGCAGTACTTC
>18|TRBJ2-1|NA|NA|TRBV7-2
CASSLTVSIVPPYNEQFF
TGTGCCAGCAGCTTGACAGTGTCCATCGTGCCTCCCTACAATGAGCAGTTCTTC
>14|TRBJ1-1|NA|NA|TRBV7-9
CASSLGGKNTEAFF
TGTGCCAGCAGCTTAGGAGGAAAGAACACTGAAGCTTTCTTT
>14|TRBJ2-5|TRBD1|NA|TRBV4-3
CASSPRQGSETQYF
TGCGCCAGCAGCCCCAGACAGGGGTCGGAGACCCAGTACTTC
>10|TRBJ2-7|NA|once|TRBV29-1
CSALTTEQYF
TGCAGCGCCCTCACTACCGAGCAGTACTTC
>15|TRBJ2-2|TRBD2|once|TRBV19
CASSIEAGGYYGLFF
TGTGCCAGTAGTATCGAGGCGGGGGGCTACTATGGGCTGTTTTTT
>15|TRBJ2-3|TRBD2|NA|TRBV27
CASSSVSGGPDTQYF
TGTGCCAGCAGTTCCGTTAGCGGGGGACCAGATACGCAGTATTTT
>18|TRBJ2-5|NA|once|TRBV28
CASSLYEQRGRLEETQYF
TGTGCCAGCAGTTTATACGAGCAGAGGGGCAGACTAGAAGAGACCCAGTACTTC
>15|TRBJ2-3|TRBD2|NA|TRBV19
CASSLQREGPDTQYF
TGTGCCAGTAGTTTGCAGCGGGAGGGCCCGGATACGCAGTATTTT
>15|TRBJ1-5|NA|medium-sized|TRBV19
CASSAGQHSNQPQHF
TGTGCCAGTAGTGCAGGACAGCATAGCAATCAGCCCCAGCATTTT
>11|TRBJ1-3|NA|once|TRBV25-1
CASTPGNTIYF
TGTGCCAGCACCCCTGGAAACACCATATATTTT
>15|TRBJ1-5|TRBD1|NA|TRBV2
CASSHPQGANQPQHF
TGTGCCAGCAGTCACCCCCAGGGGGCAAACCAGCCCCAGCATTTT
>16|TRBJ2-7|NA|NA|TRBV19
CASSISTGTLSYEQYF
TGTGCCAGTAGTATCTCAACCGGGACTCTCTCCTACGAGCAGTACTTC
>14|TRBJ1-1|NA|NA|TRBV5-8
CASGILAGITEAFF
TGTGCCAGCGGGATCCTGGCAGGGATAACTGAAGCTTTCTTT
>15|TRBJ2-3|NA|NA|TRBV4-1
CASSPTLTGTDTQYF
TGCGCCAGCAGCCCGACCCTGACAGGAACAGATACGCAGTATTTT
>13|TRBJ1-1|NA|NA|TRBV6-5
CASSWTANTEAFF
TGTGCCAGCAGTTGGACAGCGAACACTGAAGCTTTCTTT
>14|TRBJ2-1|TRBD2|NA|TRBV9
CASSASGAYNEQFF
TGTGCCAGCAGCGCTAGCGGGGCCTACAATGAGCAGTTCTTC
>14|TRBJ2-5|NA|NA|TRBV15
CATSERTPKETQYF
TGTGCCACCAGCGAACGGACACCTAAAGAGACCCAGTACTTC
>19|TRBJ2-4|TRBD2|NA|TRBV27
CASSPRGLAGVLAKNIQYF
TGTGCCAGCAGTCCAAGGGGACTAGCGGGAGTGTTAGCCAAAAACATTCAGTACTTC
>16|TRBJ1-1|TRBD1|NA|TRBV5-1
CASSLGGTVENTEAFF
TGCGCCAGCAGCTTAGGGGGGACAGTGGAGAACACTGAAGCTTTCTTT
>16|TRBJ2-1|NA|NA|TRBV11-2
CASSTPGDPSYNEQFF
TGTGCCAGCAGCACCCCGGGGGATCCCTCCTACAATGAGCAGTTCTTC
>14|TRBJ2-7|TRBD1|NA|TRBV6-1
CASTEGQGDPLAYF
TGTGCCAGCACCGAGGGACAGGGAGACCCCCTAGCGTACTTC
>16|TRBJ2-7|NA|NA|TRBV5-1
CASSLGFGLTVYEQYF
TGCGCCAGCAGCTTGGGATTCGGGCTTACGGTCTACGAGCAGTACTTC
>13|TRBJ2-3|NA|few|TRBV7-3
CASGTSQGGTQYF
TGTGCCAGCGGGACCTCACAGGGGGGGACGCAGTATTTT
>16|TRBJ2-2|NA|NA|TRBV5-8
CASSLPLAYNTGELFF
TGTGCCAGCAGCTTACCCCTAGCCTATAACACCGGGGAGCTGTTTTTT
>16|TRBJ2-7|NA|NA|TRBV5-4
CASSLSWGSGSYEQYF
TGTGCCAGCAGCTTGTCCTGGGGAAGCGGCTCCTACGAGCAGTACTTC
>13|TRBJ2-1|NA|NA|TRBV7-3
CASSPGGYNEQFF
TGTGCCAGCAGCCCGGGTGGTTACAATGAGCAGTTCTTC
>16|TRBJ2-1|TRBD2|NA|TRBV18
CASSPRETSGSHEQFF
TGTGCCAGCTCACCACGAGAGACTAGCGGGAGTCATGAGCAGTTCTTC
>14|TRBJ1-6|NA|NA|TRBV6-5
CASSYSSQNSPLHF
TGTGCCAGCAGTTACTCATCACAGAATTCACCCCTCCACTTT
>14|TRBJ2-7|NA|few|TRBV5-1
CASSLGQPYYEQYF
TGCGCCAGCAGCTTGGGACAGCCTTACTACGAGCAGTACTTC
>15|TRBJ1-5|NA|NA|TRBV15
CATSRNLQSNQPQHF
TGTGCCACCAGCCGAAACTTACAGAGCAATCAGCCCCAGCATTTT
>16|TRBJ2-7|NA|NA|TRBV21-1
CASSREPGQGNYEQYF
TGTGCCAGCAGCAGGGAACCGGGACAGGGTAACTACGAGCAGTACTTC
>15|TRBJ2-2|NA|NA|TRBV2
CASSDQNRGTGELFF
TGTGCCAGCAGTGACCAAAACCGGGGGACCGGGGAGCTGTTTTTT
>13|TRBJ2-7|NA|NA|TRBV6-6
CASNIQPSYEQYF
TGTGCCAGCAACATCCAGCCATCCTACGAGCAGTACTTC
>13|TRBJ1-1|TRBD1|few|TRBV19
CASRQGAAGEAFF
TGTGCCAGTCGACAGGGGGCGGCGGGGGAAGCTTTCTTT
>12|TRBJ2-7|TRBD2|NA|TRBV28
CASSPGTNEQYF
TGTGCCAGCAGTCCCGGGACTAACGAGCAGTACTTC
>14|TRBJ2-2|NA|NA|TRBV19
CASSMWGASGELFF
TGTGCCAGTAGTATGTGGGGGGCATCCGGGGAGCTGTTTTTT
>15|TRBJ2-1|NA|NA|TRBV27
CASSLDRRSYNEQFF
TGTGCCAGCAGTTTAGACAGGCGCTCCTACAATGAGCAGTTCTTC